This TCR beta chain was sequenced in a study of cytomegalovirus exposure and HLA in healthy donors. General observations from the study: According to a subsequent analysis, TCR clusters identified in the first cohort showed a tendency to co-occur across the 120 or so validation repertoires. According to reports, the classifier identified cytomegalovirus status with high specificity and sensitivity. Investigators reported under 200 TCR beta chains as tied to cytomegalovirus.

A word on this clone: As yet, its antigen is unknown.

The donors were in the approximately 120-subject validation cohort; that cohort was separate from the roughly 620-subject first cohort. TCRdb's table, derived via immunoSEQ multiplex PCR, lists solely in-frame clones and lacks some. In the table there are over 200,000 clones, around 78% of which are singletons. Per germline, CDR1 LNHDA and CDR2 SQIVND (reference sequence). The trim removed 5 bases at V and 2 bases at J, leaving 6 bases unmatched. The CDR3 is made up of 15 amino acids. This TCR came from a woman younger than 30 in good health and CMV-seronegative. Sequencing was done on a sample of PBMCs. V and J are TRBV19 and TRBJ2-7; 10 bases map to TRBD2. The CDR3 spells CASSFALAGTYEQYF. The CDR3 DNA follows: TGTGCCAGTAGTTTCGCACTAGCGGGGACCTACGAGCAGTACTTC.